One sample yielded the 6 T cell receptor beta chains listed below, sequenced in a study of breast tumors, draining lymph nodes, adjacent tissues. Breast cancer patients provided tissue from their axillary draining lymph nodes. TCRdb ran MiXCR on the multiplex PCR reads and lists one entry per CDR3 protein. The sample has approximately 300,000 distinct CDR3 sequences, over 25% seen once. The sample comprised axillary lymph node tissue. All receptors come from a female donor with breast cancer. Some clones in this sample may be carry-over from other donors' samples.

This clonotype has at least ten counts. This chain uses TRBV12-3 or TRBV12-4 with TRBJ2-2, with 13 nucleotides matching TRBD2. Trimming removed 3 bases from V and 5 bases from J; junction bases left unmatched: 9. The CDR3 runs to 18 residues. The CDR3 DNA reads TGTGCCAGCAGTTTGGGGGTGGGACTAGCGGGACAGACCGGGGAGCTGTTTTTT. It yields the protein CASSLGVGLAGQTGELFF.

In the case of this clonotype: At one end the junction does not follow the germline gene, possibly because of a read error. V gene TRBV10-3 combines with J gene TRBJ1-3, with a weak D call TRBD1 (5 bases). Germline CDR1 ENHRY, CDR2 SYGVKD. The CDR3 consists of 13 residues. The CDR3, as DNA: TGTGCCACCAGTGGGACCGGGGCTAACACCATATATTTT. It yields the protein CATSGTGANTIYF.

The chain is built from TRBV2 and TRBJ2-3, with 9 bases that match TRBD1. The CDR3 sequence is 14 residues long. V gave up 5 bases and J gave up 2 bases; unmatched junction bases: 2. Germline CDR1 SNHLY, CDR2 FYNNEI. The CDR3 region is CASSNRGLTDTQYF. The CDR3 DNA reads as TGTGCCAGCAGTAACAGGGGGCTCACAGATACGCAGTATTTT. Filled out from reference TRBV2 and TRBJ2-3, the complete variable domain reads EPEVTQTPSHQVTQMGQEVILRCVPISNHLYFYWYRQILGQKVEFLVSFYNNEISEKSEIFDDQFSVERPDGSNFTLKIRSTKLEDSAMYFCASSNRGLTDTQYFGPGTRLTVL.

Written as DNA, the CDR3 is TGTGCCAGCAGTCCGATCAGCGGGAGGGCCCACGAGCAGTACTTC. Amino acids: CASSPISGRAHEQYF. V is TRBV6-2 or TRBV6-3 and J is TRBJ2-7; TRBD2 agrees at 10 bases. CDR3 length: 15 residues. V lost 5 bases, J lost 5 bases, and 9 bases stayed unmatched. Germline V gene data show CDR1 as MNHEY and CDR2 as SVGEGT.

This clonotype was seen just once. The CDR3 loop is CSAIDLTGMNEQYF. The CDR3 DNA reads TGCAGTGCTATTGACCTGACAGGGATGAACGAGCAGTACTTC. The chain uses TRBV20-1 and TRBJ2-7, with 7 bases identical to TRBD1. Per the germline V gene, CDR1 is DFQATT and CDR2 is SNEGSKA (reference sequence). This CDR3 is built from 14 residues. V gave up 4 bases and J gave up 5 bases; unmatched junction bases: 11.

Worth noting for this clonotype: The CDR3 does not close with the conserved phenylalanine or tryptophan, likely indicating a read error. The chain links TRBV12-3 or TRBV12-4 to TRBJ1-5, with D perhaps matching TRBD1 (5 bases). This CDR3 contains 14 residues. CDR3 DNA sequence: TGTGCCAGCAGTTGGGGGGGGGGAAATCGGCCCCAGCATTCT. This translates into CASSWGGGNRPQHS.